A selection of T cell receptor beta chains follows, all from one sample in a study of T cell repertoires in cytomegalovirus infection. MiXCR, run by TCRdb on the reads, gives a single entry per CDR3 protein. The data hold around 710,000 distinct CDR3 sequences, with 25% to 30% observed a single time. Their cognate antigens are unknown. Sample: cultured CD8+ T cells from PBMCs, taken from culture after CMV antigen stimulation. These receptors all come from a human donor in good health (CMV status not recorded). Some clones in this sample may be carry-over from other donors' samples. CDR3s include the opening cysteine and the closing phenylalanine or tryptophan. The size entry is marked missing in some rows and otherwise reads once, few, many or a size class.

-	TRBJ2-5	TRBV2	CASSEWTNSQETQYF
few	TRBJ2-2	TRBV10-3	CAIMGETGELFF
many	TRBJ1-1	TRBV5-8	CASSHRQSRKNTEAFF
-	TRBJ2-1	TRBV4-1	CASSQGLAGGNNHEQFF
-	TRBJ1-2	TRBV7-9	CASSLVRREGYGYTF
few	TRBJ1-5	TRBV9	CASSPTAGSNQPQHF
once	TRBJ1-2	TRBV7-9	CASSLSIGHGYTF
once	TRBJ1-5	TRBV28	CASRPYTNQPQHF
-	TRBJ2-5	TRBV10-3	CAISEWGHGLAETQYF
-	TRBJ1-2	TRBV2	CASSESPGDFYGYTF
many	TRBJ2-2	TRBV7-2	CASSPSTGELFF
-	TRBJ2-5	TRBV4-3	CASSPGRRTSQETQYF
-	TRBJ2-5	TRBV27	CASSHLAGTSEETQYF
-	TRBJ2-1	TRBV6-1	CASSQSWDEQFF
-	TRBJ1-6	TRBV20-1	CSAREPWTGWNSPLHF
-	TRBJ2-1	TRBV12-3/TRBV12-4	CASSWALNEQFF
-	TRBJ1-1	TRBV29-1	CSTPGQGAVEAFF
-	TRBJ1-3	TRBV12-3/TRBV12-4	CASSLGTIYF
few	TRBJ1-1	TRBV27	CASYPVGDTEAFF
-	TRBJ1-3	TRBV10-1	CASTDEGNTIYF
-	TRBJ1-1	TRBV27	CASSLSPTWNTEAFF
few	TRBJ2-6	TRBV10-3	CAIRRTDSGANVLTF
many	TRBJ2-3	TRBV6-2/TRBV6-3	CASATTDTQYF
few	TRBJ2-7	TRBV14	CASSLSGTGGNYEQYF